Shown below are 11 T cell receptor beta chains from a single sample sequenced in a study of T cell responses to AZD1222 COVID-19 vaccine. Profiling relied on immunoSEQ multiplex PCR, and the TCRdb table lists in-frame clones only, not all of them. Here the sample spans under 150,000 clones, 90% to 95% being singletons. Source: peripheral blood, taken on day 0 of AZD1222 vaccination. All receptors derive from an adult in good health.

J is TRBJ1-1 and V is TRBV12-5; tentative D call: TRBD1 (6 bases). This CDR3 contains 14 residues. The V gene's germline CDR1 is LGHNT and CDR2 FRNRAP. V was trimmed by 1 base and J by 10 bases, leaving 16 bases between them. The CDR3 loop reads CASGLADNRAGAFF. DNA for the CDR3: TGTGCTAGTGGTTTGGCAGACAACAGGGCTGGAGCTTTCTTT.

This chain connects TRBV27 to TRBJ2-1; D unclear. The germline V gene has CDR1 MNHEY and CDR2 SMNVEV (reference sequence). V was cut by 7 bases and J by 5 bases, with 15 bases left in between. This CDR3 is built from 14 residues. CDR3 bases: TGTGCCAGCACCTCTTCTCTGGCAAACAATGAGCAGTTCTTC. As protein: CASTSSLANNEQFF.

The chain links TRBV29-1 to TRBJ2-4, with no clear D. Between the trimmed V and J ends, which lost 7 bases and 3 bases, there was a span of 19 bases. Germline CDR1 is SQVTM and CDR2 is ANQGSEA. This CDR3 comprises 15 residues. CDR3 sequence (DNA): TGCAGCGCAACGACCCCCTGGGAAGGCAAAAACATTCAGTACTTC. It is translated as CSATTPWEGKNIQYF.

This clone was counted a single time. V and J are TRBV6-5 and TRBJ1-2, with D perhaps matching TRBD1 (6 bases). Trimming pared 4 bases from V and 0 bases from J, leaving 12 bases between. CDR3 length: 15 amino acids. Germline assignment: CDR1 MNHEY and CDR2 SVGAGI. The CDR3 is CASSSRDIANYGYTF. CDR3 sequence (DNA): TGTGCCAGCAGTTCCAGGGACATCGCTAACTATGGCTACACCTTC.

The chain has TRBV2 and TRBJ2-2; no firm D call. V gave up 1 base and J gave up 6 bases, with 9 bases separating them. This CDR3 is 14 amino acids long. CDR1 and CDR2 (germline): SNHLY, FYNNEI. The CDR3 loop is CASSEVLFSGELFF. CDR3 bases: TGTGCCAGCAGTGAAGTCCTTTTTTCCGGGGAGCTGTTTTTT. The variable domain in full, with the rest retrieved from reference TRBV2 and TRBJ2-2, is EPEVTQTPSHQVTQMGQEVILRCVPISNHLYFYWYRQILGQKVEFLVSFYNNEISEKSEIFDDQFSVERPDGSNFTLKIRSTKLEDSAMYFCASSEVLFSGELFFGEGSRLTVL.

This clone was picked up one time. The V gene is TRBV5-1, the J gene TRBJ2-6; D might be TRBD1 (5 bases). Germline CDR1 reads SGHRS; CDR2 reads YFSETQ. The CDR3 spans 17 residues. Trimming removed 2 bases at V and 0 bases at J, with 12 bases between. In DNA form, the CDR3 reads TGCGCCAGCAGCTTTCCGACAGCAAGCTCTGGGGCCAACGTCCTGACTTTC. Its translation: CASSFPTASSGANVLTF.

This chain's CDR3 is CAWSVRVLTGELFF. The CDR3 DNA reads TGTGCCTGGAGTGTACGGGTCCTCACCGGGGAGCTGTTTTTT. The genes are TRBV30 and TRBJ2-2; D call uncertain. The V end lost 0 bases, the J end lost 4 bases, and 9 bases lay between the germline ends. Per germline, CDR1 GTSNPN and CDR2 SVGIG (reference sequence). CDR3 length: 14 amino acids.

This chain links TRBV5-1 with TRBJ2-7; TRBD1 matches at 10 bases. This CDR3 is built from 13 residues. The germline gives CDR1 SGHRS, CDR2 YFSETQ. With V trimmed by 4 bases and J by 5 bases, 3 bases remained unmatched. CDR3 nucleotides: TGCGCCAGCAGCAACGGACAGGGGGACGAGCAGTACTTC. Protein sequence: CASSNGQGDEQYF.

The chain combines TRBV7-9 with TRBJ2-7; the D is unclear. This CDR3 is 16 amino acids long. V was clipped by 5 bases and J by 1 base, with 18 bases between them. CDR1 is SEHNR, CDR2 FQNEAQ, per germline (reference sequence). As DNA, the CDR3 is TGTGCCAGCAGCCCCCACGGCAAGGAACCTTCCTACGAGCAGTACTTC. Protein: CASSPHGKEPSYEQYF.

This clone was found once. This chain links TRBV5-8 with TRBJ2-7; 9 bases fit TRBD1. J gave up 3 bases and V 7 bases, and 8 bases lay outside the gene matches. This CDR3 has 14 residues. Germline lookup yields CDR1 SGHTS and CDR2 YDEGEE. The DNA of the CDR3 is TGTGCCAGCGCCGTTTGGGACAGGGACTACGAGCAGTACTTC. Encoded protein: CASAVWDRDYEQYF.

V is TRBV24-1 and J is TRBJ2-2; TRBD2 matches 13 bases. Per the germline V gene, CDR1 is KGHDR and CDR2 is SFDVKD. The CDR3 runs to 18 residues. After removal of 4 bases from V and 1 base from J, the junction contained 5 bases not matched to a gene. CDR3: CATSDRTSGGLNTGELFF. CDR3 coding DNA: TGTGCCACCAGTGACCGGACTAGCGGGGGATTGAACACCGGGGAGCTGTTTTTT.